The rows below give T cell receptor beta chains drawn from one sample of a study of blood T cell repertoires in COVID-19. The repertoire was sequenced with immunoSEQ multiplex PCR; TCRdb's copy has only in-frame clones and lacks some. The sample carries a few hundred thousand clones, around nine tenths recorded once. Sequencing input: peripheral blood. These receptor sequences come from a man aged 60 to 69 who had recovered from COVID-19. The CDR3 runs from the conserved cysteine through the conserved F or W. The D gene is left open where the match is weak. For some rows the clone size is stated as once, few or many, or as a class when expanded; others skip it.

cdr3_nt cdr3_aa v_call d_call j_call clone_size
TGCGCCAGCAGCGAGCAGGGCGGCGACTATGGCTACACCTTC CASSEQGGDYGYTF TRBV5-1 . TRBJ1-2 .
TGTGCCAGTAGTATTTCGAACACCCCTCCGGGGACCTTC CASSISNTPPGTF TRBV19 . TRBJ1-2 .
TGTGCCAGCAGCTTAGGCGGAAGCCCCTCTGGAAACACCATATATTTT CASSLGGSPSGNTIYF TRBV7-9 . TRBJ1-3 once
TGTGCCAGCAGCCGGGTTGAGGGTCAGCCCCAGCATTTT CASSRVEGQPQHF TRBV14 . TRBJ1-5 .
TGTGCCAGCTCACCAAGGGAGAGCGGGGAGCTGTTTTTT CASSPRESGELFF TRBV18 . TRBJ2-2 .
TGCGCCAGCAGGGAGCGGGCCAACCAAGAGACCCAGTACTTC CASRERANQETQYF TRBV5-1 . TRBJ2-5 once
TGTGCCAGCAGCTTCCTACAGGGGTATTCCTACGAGCAGTACTTC CASSFLQGYSYEQYF TRBV5-6 TRBD1 TRBJ2-7 .
TGTGCCAGCTCACCGACCACACAGGGGCCGAACACTGAAGCTTTCTTT CASSPTTQGPNTEAFF TRBV18 TRBD1 TRBJ1-1 .
TGCAGCGTTGGACGGTTACTACAAGAGACCCAGTACTTC CSVGRLLQETQYF TRBV29-1 . TRBJ2-5 .
TGTGCAAGTCGCTTAGCCCGAAACGGACAGGTAAAGGATGGCTACACCTTC CASRLARNGQVKDGYTF TRBV12-2 . TRBJ1-2 .
TGCGCCAGCAGTCGGGACTCTTACTACGAGCAGTACTTC CASSRDSYYEQYF TRBV5-1 . TRBJ2-7 .
TGTGCCAGCAGTCAGGGGGACAGGGTTTACGAGCAGTACTTC CASSQGDRVYEQYF TRBV14 TRBD1 TRBJ2-7 few
TGCAGTGCGGCAGGGGAAACTGAAGCTTTCTTT CSAAGETEAFF TRBV20-1 . TRBJ1-1 .
TGTGCCAGCAGCCCCCGGGACAGCTCCTACGAGCAGTACTTC CASSPRDSSYEQYF TRBV5-8 TRBD1 TRBJ2-7 .
TGTGCCAGCAGCCGTCTTGTTATCTCCTACAATGAGCAGTTCTTC CASSRLVISYNEQFF TRBV4-2 . TRBJ2-1 once
TGTGCCAGCGGACTCCGGGACAGGATAGACTTC CASGLRDRIDF TRBV6-6 TRBD1 TRBJ2-5 .
TGTGCCTCAACCCACCCGGGAGCTCTTGATGAGCAGTTCTTC CASTHPGALDEQFF TRBV6-5 . TRBJ2-1 .
TGTGCCAGTAGCCTCCGGAGGGATAGGGCTAACTATGGCTACACCTTC CASSLRRDRANYGYTF TRBV19 . TRBJ1-2 .
TGTGCCAGCAGCCAAGAGGGGGCTTTTGGCGGGGAGCTGTTTTTT CASSQEGAFGGELFF TRBV14 . TRBJ2-2 .
TGTGCTACCTCGGCGGGGGTAGCGGGAGGGTTAACCTACGAGCAGTACTTC CATSAGVAGGLTYEQYF TRBV7-6 TRBD2 TRBJ2-7 .
TGTGCCAGCAGCCAAGCGGTAGCGGGGAAAGAGACCCAGTACTTC CASSQAVAGKETQYF TRBV4-2 TRBD2 TRBJ2-5 .
TGTGCCAGCGGCATACAAGAGACCCAGTACTTC CASGIQETQYF TRBV12-3/TRBV12-4 . TRBJ2-5 .
TGTGCCAGCAGCTTCCCCTCCGGGACAGGGAATACGGGCTACACCTTC CASSFPSGTGNTGYTF TRBV5-4 TRBD1 TRBJ1-2 .
TGTGCCAGCAGCGTGGCAGCCGGGTCCGACCCCCAGCATTTT CASSVAAGSDPQHF TRBV9 . TRBJ1-5 once
TGTGCCAGCAGCTCGGTGGCGGGAGTTTGGAATGAGCAGTTCTTC CASSSVAGVWNEQFF TRBV7-9 TRBD2 TRBJ2-1 .
TGTGCCAGTAGGGGGACAGGAAGGGACACAGATACGCAGTATTTT CASRGTGRDTDTQYF TRBV19 TRBD1 TRBJ2-3 once
TGTGCCAGCAGCCTCGGGACAACCACTGAAGCTTTCTTT CASSLGTTTEAFF TRBV7-9 . TRBJ1-1 .
TGTGCCAGCAGTTTAGCAGGGGGCGAGCAGTTCTTC CASSLAGGEQFF TRBV28 TRBD1 TRBJ2-1 .
TGTGCCAGCAGCCCCGGACTAGAGACAGATACGCAGTATTTT CASSPGLETDTQYF TRBV4-2 TRBD2 TRBJ2-3 .
TGCGCCAGCAGCCCACAGGGTAACTATGGCTACACCTTC CASSPQGNYGYTF TRBV4-3 . TRBJ1-2 .
TGCGCCAGCAGCTCGAGACAGGGTTTAGACGAGCAGTACTTC CASSSRQGLDEQYF TRBV5-1 TRBD1 TRBJ2-7 .
TGTGCCAGCATCGGACTAGCGGCCCCGAATGAGCAGTTCTTC CASIGLAAPNEQFF TRBV7-3 TRBD2 TRBJ2-1 .
TGTGCCAGCAGCTTGCGGGGGGGCGCGGACAATGAGCAGTTCTTC CASSLRGGADNEQFF TRBV5-5 TRBD2 TRBJ2-1 .
TGTGCCAGCTCACCACTCAGTTTGTCAGGGGGCGATTCCTACTATGGCTACACCTTC CASSPLSLSGGDSYYGYTF TRBV18 TRBD1 TRBJ1-2 .
TGTGCCAGCAGCTTGGCCCGGGAAGATGAGCAGTTCTTC CASSLAREDEQFF TRBV5-4 . TRBJ2-1 .
TGCGCCAGCAGCGCCAGCGGGGCGGGTTCCTACAATGAGCAGTTCTTC CASSASGAGSYNEQFF TRBV5-1 TRBD2 TRBJ2-1 .
TGCGCCAGCCTTGGCAAAAGAGGACAAATGAACACTGAAGCTTTCTTT CASLGKRGQMNTEAFF TRBV10-2 . TRBJ1-1 .
TGTGCCAGCAGCCGCACAGGGGCTGGCTATGGCTACACCTTC CASSRTGAGYGYTF TRBV5-8 TRBD1 TRBJ1-2 .
TGTGCCTGGAGGGCGGGAGAGACCCAGTACTTC CAWRAGETQYF TRBV30 . TRBJ2-5 .
TGCAGCGTTTCACAGGGTATAACCTACAATGAGCAGTTCTTC CSVSQGITYNEQFF TRBV29-1 . TRBJ2-1 .
TGTGCCAGCAGCTTAAGCCTAGCGGAGACCCAGTACTTC CASSLSLAETQYF TRBV5-5 . TRBJ2-5 .
TGTGCCTGGAGTGCGGGACAGGGGGCGTCGGGCTCCTACAATGAGCAGTTCTTC CAWSAGQGASGSYNEQFF TRBV30 TRBD1 TRBJ2-1 .
TGCGCCAGCTCATTTCAGGGGAGTACTGAAGCTTTCTTT CASSFQGSTEAFF TRBV5-1 . TRBJ1-1 few
TGTGCCAGCTCACCAACAAGACTAGCGATCAATGAGCAGTTCTTC CASSPTRLAINEQFF TRBV18 TRBD2 TRBJ2-1 .
TGTGCTAGTGGCCCTTTCGTGGGGGAGCTGTTTTTT CASGPFVGELFF TRBV12-5 . TRBJ2-2 .
TGTGCCAGCAGCTTACCTAGCGGGAGTGTAGATACGCAGTATTTT CASSLPSGSVDTQYF TRBV7-2 TRBD2 TRBJ2-3 few
TGTGCCAGCAGTTTTTGGGGACAGGGGATTGATGAGCAGTTCTTC CASSFWGQGIDEQFF TRBV27 TRBD1 TRBJ2-1 .
TGTGCCAGCAGCGGACAGGGAAAAATAGAGGGCTACACCTTC CASSGQGKIEGYTF TRBV3-1/TRBV3-2 TRBD1 TRBJ1-2 .